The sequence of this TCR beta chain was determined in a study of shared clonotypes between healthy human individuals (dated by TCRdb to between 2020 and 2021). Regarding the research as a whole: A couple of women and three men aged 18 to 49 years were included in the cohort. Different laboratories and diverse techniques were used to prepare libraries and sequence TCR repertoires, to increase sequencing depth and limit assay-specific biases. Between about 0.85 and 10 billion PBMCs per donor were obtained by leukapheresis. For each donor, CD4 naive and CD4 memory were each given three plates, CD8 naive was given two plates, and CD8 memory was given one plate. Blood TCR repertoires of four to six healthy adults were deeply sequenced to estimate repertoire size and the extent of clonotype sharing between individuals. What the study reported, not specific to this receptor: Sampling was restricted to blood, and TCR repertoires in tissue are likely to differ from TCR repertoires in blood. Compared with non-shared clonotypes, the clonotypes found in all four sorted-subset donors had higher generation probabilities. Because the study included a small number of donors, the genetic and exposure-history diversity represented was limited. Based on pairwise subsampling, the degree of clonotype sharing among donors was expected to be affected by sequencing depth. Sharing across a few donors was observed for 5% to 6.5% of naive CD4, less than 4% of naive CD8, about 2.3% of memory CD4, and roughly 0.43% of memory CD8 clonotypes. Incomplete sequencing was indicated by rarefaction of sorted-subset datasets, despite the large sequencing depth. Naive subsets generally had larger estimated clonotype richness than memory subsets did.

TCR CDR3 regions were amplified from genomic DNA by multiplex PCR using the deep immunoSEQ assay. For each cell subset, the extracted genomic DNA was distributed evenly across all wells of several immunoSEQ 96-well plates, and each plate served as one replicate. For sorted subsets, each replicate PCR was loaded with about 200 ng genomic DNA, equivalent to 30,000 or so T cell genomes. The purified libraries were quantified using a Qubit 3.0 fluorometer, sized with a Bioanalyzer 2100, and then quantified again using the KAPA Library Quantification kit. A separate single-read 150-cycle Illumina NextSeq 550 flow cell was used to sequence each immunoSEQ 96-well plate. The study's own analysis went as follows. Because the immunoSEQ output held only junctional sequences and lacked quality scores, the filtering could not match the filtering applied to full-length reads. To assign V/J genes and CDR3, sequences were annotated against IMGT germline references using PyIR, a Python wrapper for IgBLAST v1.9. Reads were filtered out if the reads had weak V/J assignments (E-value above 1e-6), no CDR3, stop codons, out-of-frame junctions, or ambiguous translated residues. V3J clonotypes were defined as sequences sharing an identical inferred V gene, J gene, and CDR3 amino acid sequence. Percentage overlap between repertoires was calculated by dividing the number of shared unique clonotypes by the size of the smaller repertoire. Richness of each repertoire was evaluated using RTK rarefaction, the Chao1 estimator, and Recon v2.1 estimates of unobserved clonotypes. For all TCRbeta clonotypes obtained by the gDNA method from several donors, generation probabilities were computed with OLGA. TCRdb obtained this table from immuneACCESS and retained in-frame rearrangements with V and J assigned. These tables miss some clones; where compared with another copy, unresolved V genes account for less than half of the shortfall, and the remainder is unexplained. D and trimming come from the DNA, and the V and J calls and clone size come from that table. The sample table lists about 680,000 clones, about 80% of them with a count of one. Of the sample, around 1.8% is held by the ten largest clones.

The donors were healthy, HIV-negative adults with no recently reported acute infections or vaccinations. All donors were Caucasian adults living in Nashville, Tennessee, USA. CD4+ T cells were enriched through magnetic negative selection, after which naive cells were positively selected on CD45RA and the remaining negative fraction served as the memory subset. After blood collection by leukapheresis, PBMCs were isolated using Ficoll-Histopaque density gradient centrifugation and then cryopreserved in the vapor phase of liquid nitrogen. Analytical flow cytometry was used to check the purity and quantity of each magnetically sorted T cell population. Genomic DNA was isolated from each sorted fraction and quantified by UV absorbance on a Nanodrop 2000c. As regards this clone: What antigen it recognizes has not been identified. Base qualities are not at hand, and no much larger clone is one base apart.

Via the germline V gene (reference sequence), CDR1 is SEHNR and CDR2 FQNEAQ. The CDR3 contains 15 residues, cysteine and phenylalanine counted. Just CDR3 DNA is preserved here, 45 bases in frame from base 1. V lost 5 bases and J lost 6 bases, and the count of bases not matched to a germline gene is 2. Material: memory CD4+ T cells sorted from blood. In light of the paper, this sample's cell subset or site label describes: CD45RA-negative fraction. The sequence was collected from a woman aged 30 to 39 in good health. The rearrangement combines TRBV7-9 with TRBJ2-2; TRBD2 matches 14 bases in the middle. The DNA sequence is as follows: TGTGCCAGCAGCACGGGACTAGCGGGAGCCGGGGAGCTGTTTTTT. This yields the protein CASSTGLAGAGELFF.